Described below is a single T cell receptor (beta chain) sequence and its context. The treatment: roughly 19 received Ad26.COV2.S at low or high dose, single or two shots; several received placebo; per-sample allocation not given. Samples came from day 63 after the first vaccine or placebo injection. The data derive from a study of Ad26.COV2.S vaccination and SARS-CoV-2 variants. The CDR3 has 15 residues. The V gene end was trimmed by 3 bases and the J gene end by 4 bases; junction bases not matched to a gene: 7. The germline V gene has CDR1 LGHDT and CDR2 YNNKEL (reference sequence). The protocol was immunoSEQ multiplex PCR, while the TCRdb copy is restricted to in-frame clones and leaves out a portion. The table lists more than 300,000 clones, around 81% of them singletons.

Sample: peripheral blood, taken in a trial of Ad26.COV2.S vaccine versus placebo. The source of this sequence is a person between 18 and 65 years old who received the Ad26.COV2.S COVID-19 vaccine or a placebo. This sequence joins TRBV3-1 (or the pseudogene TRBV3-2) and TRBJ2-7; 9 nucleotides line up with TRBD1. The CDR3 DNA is TGTGCCAGCAGCCAGACGGACAGGGGTGGGTACGAGCAGTACTTC. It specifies CASSQTDRGGYEQYF.